Described below is a single T cell receptor beta chain sequence and its context. What it recognizes is unknown. It was healthy bone marrow donors who served as donors. Trimming removed 5 bases from V and 0 bases from J, with 11 bases in between. Germline CDR1 and CDR2: LNHDA and SQIVND (reference sequence). This CDR3 contains 15 residues. This record comes from a study of cytomegalovirus exposure and HLA in healthy donors. Study findings and constraints: It was in a later analysis that TCR association rates were seen to vary by HLA locus, highest for DRB1 and lowest for HLA-C.

PCR was performed using 60 Vbeta and 13 Jbeta primers. TCRdb's table, derived via immunoSEQ multiplex PCR, lists solely in-frame clones and lacks some. This sample has roughly 130,000 clones, with around 72% found just once. The receptor was derived from a middle-aged woman in good health and CMV-seronegative. The chain uses TRBV19 and TRBJ1-3; possible D gene TRBD1, 5 bases. The sample comprised PBMCs. Here the CDR3 reads CASSFRRDSGNTIYF. The CDR3 DNA is TGTGCCAGTAGTTTTCGCAGGGACTCTGGAAACACCATATATTTT.